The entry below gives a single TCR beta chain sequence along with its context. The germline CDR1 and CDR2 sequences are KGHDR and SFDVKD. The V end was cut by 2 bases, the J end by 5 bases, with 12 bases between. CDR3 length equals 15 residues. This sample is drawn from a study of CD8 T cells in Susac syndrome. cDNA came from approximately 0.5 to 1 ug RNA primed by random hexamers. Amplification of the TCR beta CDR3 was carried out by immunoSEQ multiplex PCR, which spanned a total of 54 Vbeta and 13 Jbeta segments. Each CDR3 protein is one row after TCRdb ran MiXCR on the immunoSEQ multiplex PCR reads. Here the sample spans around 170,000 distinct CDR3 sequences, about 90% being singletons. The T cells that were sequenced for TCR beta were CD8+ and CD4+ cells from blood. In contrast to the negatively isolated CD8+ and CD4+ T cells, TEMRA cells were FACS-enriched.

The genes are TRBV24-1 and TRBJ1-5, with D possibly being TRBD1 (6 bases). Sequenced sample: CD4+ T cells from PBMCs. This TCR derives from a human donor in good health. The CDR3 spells CATSDSSTGDQPQHF. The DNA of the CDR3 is TGTGCCACCAGTGATTCCTCGACAGGTGATCAGCCCCAGCATTTT.